Sequencing of this T cell receptor beta chain was carried out in a study of blood T cell repertoires in COVID-19. Trimming at V came to 4 bases and at J to 5 bases, leaving 6 bases not matched to a gene. The CDR3 loop spans 15 amino acids. Germline V lookup: CDR1 SGHAT, CDR2 FQNNGV. The method was immunoSEQ multiplex PCR; TCRdb's version includes in-frame clones alone and lacks a portion of them. The sample includes under 200,000 clones, about 80% seen only once; the top ten take about 15%. The specimen was peripheral blood. The TCR originated in a man aged 25-45 years with active or convalescent COVID-19. This rearrangement joins TRBV11-2 to TRBJ1-4, with 8 positions matching TRBD1. The CDR3 nucleotides read TGTGCCAGCAGCTGGACAGGGATGAGGAATGAAAAACTGTTTTTT. Amino acids: CASSWTGMRNEKLFF. Full variable domain (outside the CDR3, taken from reference TRBV11-2 and TRBJ1-4): EAGVAQSPRYKIIEKRQSVAFWCNPISGHATLYWYQQILGQGPKLLIQFQNNGVVDDSQLPKDRFSAERLKGVDSTLKIQPAKLEDSAVYLCASSWTGMRNEKLFFGSGTQLSVL.